What follows are 2 T cell receptor beta chains derived from one specimen sequenced in a study of blood T cell repertoires in COVID-19. Repertoires were generated with immunoSEQ multiplex PCR, while TCRdb's copy carries only in-frame clones and drops some. The profile covers about 130,000 clones, with roughly four fifths appearing a single time and about a sixth taken by the ten largest. Material: PBMCs or T cells enriched from blood (not recorded which). These receptors were collected from a man aged 25-45 years who had recovered from COVID-19.

This clone was detected only once. The chain employs TRBV7-9 and TRBJ2-1, with D unresolved. The CDR3 is 13 amino acids. Trimming cost V 7 bases and J 7 bases, with 14 bases left between them. Germline CDR1 and CDR2: SEHNR and FQNEAQ (reference sequence). The CDR3 sequence is CASISSPQNEQFF. For the CDR3, the DNA is TGTGCCAGCATCTCTTCCCCTCAGAATGAGCAGTTCTTC.

The chain has TRBV2 and TRBJ1-2; weak D call: TRBD1 (6 bases). The CDR3 runs to 15 residues. Germline values: CDR1 SNHLY, CDR2 FYNNEI. V gave up 4 bases and J gave up 4 bases, with 16 bases separating them. CDR3 bases: TGTGCCAGCAGTGGCACGGACAGCTTAATCTATGGCTACACCTTC. It codes for CASSGTDSLIYGYTF.